The rows below give T cell receptor beta chains drawn from one sample of a study of blood T cell repertoires in COVID-19. Measured with immunoSEQ multiplex PCR; TCRdb has only the in-frame clones, and not every one. The repertoire holds 140,000 or so clones, with approximately 88% as singletons. The sequenced sample was peripheral blood. The source of these receptors is a woman between 45 and 65 years old with acute or convalescent COVID-19. The CDR3 runs from the conserved cysteine through the conserved F or W. The D gene is left open where the match is weak. Size is stated for part of the rows, as once, few or many counts, or as a class when the clone is expanded.

>TRBJ2-7|.|.|TRBV5-1
TGCGCCAGCAGCCCCGGGATCACGAGCTCCTACGAGCAGTACTTC
CASSPGITSSYEQYF
>TRBJ2-1|TRBD2|.|TRBV7-3
TGTGCCAGCAGCTTAAGTAGCGGGCAATACAATGAGCAGTTCTTC
CASSLSSGQYNEQFF
>TRBJ1-6|.|.|TRBV3-1/TRBV3-2
TGTGCCAGCAGCCAAGAAGGGGGTAGGAATTCACCCCTCCACTTT
CASSQEGGRNSPLHF
>TRBJ2-5|.|.|TRBV6-6
TGTGCCGTAGCCGCGACTGGGTACCAAGAGACCCAGTACTTC
CAVAATGYQETQYF
>TRBJ2-7|TRBD2|.|TRBV27
TGTGCCAGCAGTTTAGGACTAGCGGGAGTCAGCGAGCAGTACTTC
CASSLGLAGVSEQYF
>TRBJ1-6|TRBD1|once|TRBV27
TGTGCCAGCAGTTTATGGGCGACAGGGGGCAATTCACCCCTCCACTTT
CASSLWATGGNSPLHF
>TRBJ1-2|TRBD1|.|TRBV4-1
TGCGCCAGCAGCCACGGACAGGAAACTAACTATGGCTACACCTTC
CASSHGQETNYGYTF
>TRBJ2-1|.|.|TRBV14
TGTGCCAGCAGCCTGCAGGGGTTTTACAATGAGCAGTTCTTC
CASSLQGFYNEQFF
>TRBJ2-7|.|once|TRBV12-3/TRBV12-4
TGTGCCAGCAGCCAGGGGGGCCCCTACGAGCAGTACTTC
CASSQGGPYEQYF
>TRBJ2-1|TRBD2|.|TRBV5-1
TGCGCCAGCAGCTTTCTAGCGGGGCACAATGAGCAGTTCTTC
CASSFLAGHNEQFF